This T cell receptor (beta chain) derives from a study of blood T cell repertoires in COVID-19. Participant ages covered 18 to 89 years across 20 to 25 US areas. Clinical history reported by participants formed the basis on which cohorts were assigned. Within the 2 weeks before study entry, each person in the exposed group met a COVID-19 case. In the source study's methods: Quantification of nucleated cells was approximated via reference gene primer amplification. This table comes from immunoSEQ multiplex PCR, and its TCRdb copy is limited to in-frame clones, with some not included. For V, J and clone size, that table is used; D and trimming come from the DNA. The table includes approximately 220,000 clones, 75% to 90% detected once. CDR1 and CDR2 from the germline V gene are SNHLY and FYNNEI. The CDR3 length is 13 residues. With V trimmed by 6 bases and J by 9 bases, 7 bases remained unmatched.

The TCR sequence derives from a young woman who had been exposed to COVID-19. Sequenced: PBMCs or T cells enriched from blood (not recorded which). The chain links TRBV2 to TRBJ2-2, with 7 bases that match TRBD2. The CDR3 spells CASSEGGYRELFF. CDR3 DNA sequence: TGTGCCAGCAGCGAGGGAGGGTACCGGGAGCTGTTTTTT.